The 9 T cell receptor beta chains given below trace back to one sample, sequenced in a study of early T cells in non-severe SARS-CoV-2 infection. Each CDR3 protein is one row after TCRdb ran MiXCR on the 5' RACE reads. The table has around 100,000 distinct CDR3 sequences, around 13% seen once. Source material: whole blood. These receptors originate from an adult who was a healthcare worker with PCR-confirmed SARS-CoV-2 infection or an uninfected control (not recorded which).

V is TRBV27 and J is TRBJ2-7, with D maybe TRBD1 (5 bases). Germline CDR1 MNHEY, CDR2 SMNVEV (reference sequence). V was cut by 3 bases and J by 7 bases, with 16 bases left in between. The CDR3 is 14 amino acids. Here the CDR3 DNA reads TGTGCCAGCAGTTTCCTAGGGGCCTTGGGGGAGCAGTACTTC. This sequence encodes CASSFLGALGEQYF.

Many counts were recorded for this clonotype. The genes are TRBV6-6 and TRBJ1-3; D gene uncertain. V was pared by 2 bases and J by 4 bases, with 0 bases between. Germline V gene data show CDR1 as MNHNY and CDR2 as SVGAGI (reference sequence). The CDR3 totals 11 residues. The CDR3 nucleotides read TGTGCCAGCAGTTACGGAAACACCATATATTTT. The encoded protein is CASSYGNTIYF.

CDR3 amino acids: CSAAAGTGANEQYF. CDR3 DNA sequence: TGCAGTGCAGCGGCCGGGACAGGGGCGAACGAGCAGTACTTC. V gene TRBV20-1 combines with J gene TRBJ2-7; 10 bases map to TRBD1. The CDR3 consists of 14 residues. CDR1 is DFQATT and CDR2 is SNEGSKA in the germline V gene (reference sequence). V shed 6 bases, J shed 5 bases, and the junction held 10 bases outside the gene matches.

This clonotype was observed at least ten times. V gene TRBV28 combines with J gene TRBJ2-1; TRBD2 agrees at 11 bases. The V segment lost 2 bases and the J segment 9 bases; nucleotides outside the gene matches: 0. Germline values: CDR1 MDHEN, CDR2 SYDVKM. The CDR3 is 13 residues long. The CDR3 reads CASSLLAGGEQFF. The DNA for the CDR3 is TGTGCCAGCAGTTTACTAGCGGGAGGTGAGCAGTTCTTC.

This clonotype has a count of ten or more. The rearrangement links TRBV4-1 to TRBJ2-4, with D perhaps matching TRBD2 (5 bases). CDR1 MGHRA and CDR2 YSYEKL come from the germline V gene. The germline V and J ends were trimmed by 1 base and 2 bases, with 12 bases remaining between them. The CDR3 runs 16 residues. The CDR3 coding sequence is TGCGCCAGCAGCCAAGGGTTTCTCGGGACCAAAAACATTCAGTACTTC. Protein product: CASSQGFLGTKNIQYF.

The CDR3 DNA reads as TGTGCCAGCACAGACAGGGCGACTGAAGCTTTCTTT. This codes for CASTDRATEAFF. The chain links TRBV10-3 to TRBJ1-1; 7 nucleotides line up with TRBD1. CDR1 and CDR2 from the germline V gene are ENHRY and SYGVKD. This CDR3 region has 12 residues. The V and J ends lost 10 bases and 5 bases, in that order; junction bases with no gene match: 7.

The CDR3 nucleotides are TGTGCCAGCAGTTACATCACCCAGGGACCTCGCTCTGGAAACACCATATATTTT. Its protein product is CASSYITQGPRSGNTIYF. The chain is built from TRBV6-6 and TRBJ1-3, with TRBD1 as a possible D gene (5 bases). The CDR3 has 18 amino acids. V gave up 2 bases and J gave up 0 bases, with 17 bases separating them. The germline gives CDR1 MNHNY, CDR2 SVGAGI (reference sequence).

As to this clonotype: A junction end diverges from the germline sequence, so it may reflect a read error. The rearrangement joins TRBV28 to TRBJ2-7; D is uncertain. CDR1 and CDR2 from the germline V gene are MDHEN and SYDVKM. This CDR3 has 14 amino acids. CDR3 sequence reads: CASSLGDGPYEQYF. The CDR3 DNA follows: TGTGCCAGTAGTTTAGGAGACGGACCCTACGAGCAGTACTTC.

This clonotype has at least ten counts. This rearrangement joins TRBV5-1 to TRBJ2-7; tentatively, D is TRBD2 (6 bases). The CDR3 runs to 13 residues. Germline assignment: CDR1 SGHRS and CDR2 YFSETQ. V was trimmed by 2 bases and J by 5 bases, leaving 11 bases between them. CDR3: CASSFRLDDEQYF. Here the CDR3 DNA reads TGCGCCAGCAGCTTCAGACTAGACGACGAGCAGTACTTC.